This T cell receptor (beta chain) was identified during a study of T cell responses to AZD1222 COVID-19 vaccine. Study-wide results and caveats: Epitopes outside B.1.351 and B.1.1.7 mutated regions reportedly drew nearly half of spike TCRs.

Method: immunoSEQ multiplex PCR; TCRdb's copy keeps in-frame clones and lacks some. The sample holds around 180,000 clones; around 89% are singletons and the top ten take around 6.4%. Per the germline V gene, CDR1 is MNHEY and CDR2 is SVGAGI. The CDR3 contains 16 residues. V lost 0 bases, J lost 8 bases, and 10 bases stayed unmatched. The table lists this clone with a count of one. Its specificity is unknown. The starting material was peripheral blood, obtained on day 0 of AZD1222 vaccination. The clonotype comes from an adult in good health. The gene calls are TRBV6-5 and TRBJ2-1; 7 positions match TRBD2. Written as DNA, the CDR3 is TGTGCCAGCAGTTACTCGGTGGGAGGGCCTGTATATGAGCAGTTCTTC. Protein sequence: CASSYSVGGPVYEQFF.